Listed below are T cell receptor beta chains from one sample, sequenced in a study of cytomegalovirus exposure and HLA in healthy donors. Libraries were prepared by immunoSEQ multiplex PCR; TCRdb keeps only in-frame clonotypes and omits some of them. The sample records 150,000 to 200,000 clones, about 79% being singletons. The sample consisted of PBMCs. These receptors all come from a man aged 45-60 years in good health and CMV-seropositive. CDR3s include the opening cysteine and the closing phenylalanine or tryptophan. Fields, in order: J gene, CDR3 length, D gene, V gene, clone size, CDR3 DNA, CDR3 protein. The D gene is left open where the match is weak. Size tells how often a clone was seen (once, few, many) or the class of an expanded clone, and some rows leave it out.

J gene: TRBJ1-4; CDR3 length: 16; D gene: .; V gene: TRBV18; clone size: .; CDR3 DNA: TGTGCCAGCTCCCCTCAATTGCAGATCCGCGGGGAAAAACTGTTTTTT; CDR3 protein: CASSPQLQIRGEKLFF
J gene: TRBJ2-1; CDR3 length: 15; D gene: TRBD1; V gene: TRBV7-8; clone size: .; CDR3 DNA: TGTGCCAGCAGCTTCGACAGGGGTCGTTACAATGAGCAGTTCTTC; CDR3 protein: CASSFDRGRYNEQFF
J gene: TRBJ1-4; CDR3 length: 12; D gene: .; V gene: TRBV18; clone size: .; CDR3 DNA: TGTGCCAGCTCCGAGAATAATGAAAAACTGTTTTTT; CDR3 protein: CASSENNEKLFF
J gene: TRBJ2-3; CDR3 length: 15; D gene: TRBD2; V gene: TRBV6-1; clone size: .; CDR3 DNA: TGTGCCAGCAGCGGACTAGCGGGGGCGGAAGATACGCAGTATTTT; CDR3 protein: CASSGLAGAEDTQYF
J gene: TRBJ1-1; CDR3 length: 14; D gene: .; V gene: TRBV5-4; clone size: .; CDR3 DNA: TGTGCCAGCAGCTTAATGCAGGGAAACACTGAAGCTTTCTTT; CDR3 protein: CASSLMQGNTEAFF
J gene: TRBJ1-2; CDR3 length: 15; D gene: TRBD1; V gene: TRBV30; clone size: .; CDR3 DNA: TGTGCCTGGAGTGACAGGGGGCGAGGGAACTATGGCTACACCTTC; CDR3 protein: CAWSDRGRGNYGYTF
J gene: TRBJ1-5; CDR3 length: 15; D gene: TRBD1; V gene: TRBV7-8; clone size: .; CDR3 DNA: TGTGCCAGCAGCTTACTGGACAGGGATGATCAGCCCCAGCATTTT; CDR3 protein: CASSLLDRDDQPQHF
J gene: TRBJ2-5; CDR3 length: 18; D gene: TRBD2; V gene: TRBV4-2; clone size: .; CDR3 DNA: TGTGCCAGCAGCCAAGGACTAGCGGGGGGGCAGTTTCAAGAGACCCAGTACTTC; CDR3 protein: CASSQGLAGGQFQETQYF
J gene: TRBJ1-4; CDR3 length: 16; D gene: .; V gene: TRBV4-3; clone size: .; CDR3 DNA: TGCGCCAGCAGCCAAGGGTTTCGGGGATTTAATGAAAAACTGTTTTTT; CDR3 protein: CASSQGFRGFNEKLFF
J gene: TRBJ1-6; CDR3 length: 15; D gene: TRBD1; V gene: TRBV6-5; clone size: once; CDR3 DNA: TGTGCCAGCTACCAATTGACAGGGAGAGGTTCACCCCTCCACTTT; CDR3 protein: CASYQLTGRGSPLHF
J gene: TRBJ2-5; CDR3 length: 14; D gene: TRBD1; V gene: TRBV12-5; clone size: .; CDR3 DNA: TGTGCTAGTGGTTTTGACAGGGGAAGCGAGACCCAGTACTTC; CDR3 protein: CASGFDRGSETQYF
J gene: TRBJ2-2; CDR3 length: 15; D gene: .; V gene: TRBV7-9; clone size: .; CDR3 DNA: TGTGCCAGCAGCTCTGGGGTAGCGGACACCGGGGAGCTGTTTTTT; CDR3 protein: CASSSGVADTGELFF
J gene: TRBJ1-1; CDR3 length: 13; D gene: .; V gene: TRBV7-8; clone size: .; CDR3 DNA: TGTGCCAGCAGGATACAGTCGAACACTGAAGCTTTCTTT; CDR3 protein: CASRIQSNTEAFF
J gene: TRBJ1-1; CDR3 length: 15; D gene: .; V gene: TRBV5-6; clone size: .; CDR3 DNA: TGTGCCAGCAGAGTGGGCGGGGGCATGAACACTGAAGCTTTCTTT; CDR3 protein: CASRVGGGMNTEAFF
J gene: TRBJ1-4; CDR3 length: 17; D gene: .; V gene: TRBV27; clone size: once; CDR3 DNA: TGTGCCAGCAGTTTAGCTCTAAGGAGGGGCCGGAATGAAAAACTGTTTTTT; CDR3 protein: CASSLALRRGRNEKLFF
J gene: TRBJ1-5; CDR3 length: 16; D gene: .; V gene: TRBV2; clone size: few; CDR3 DNA: TGTGCCAGCACCGGGGGGGCAGGGAGGGAGTATCAGCCCCAGCATTTT; CDR3 protein: CASTGGAGREYQPQHF